The clone carrying this TCR beta chain was seen more than once but under ten times. V shed 8 bases and J shed 7 bases, with 15 bases lying between them. CDR1 and CDR2 from the germline V gene are LGHDT and YNNKEL (reference sequence). The CDR3 length is 14 residues. The authors' processing: Reference gene primer amplification gave nucleated cell count estimates. Sequencing was performed with immunoSEQ multiplex PCR; in TCRdb, only in-frame clones are kept and a portion is missing. That table furnishes V, J and clone size, whereas the DNA furnished D and trimming. The sample lists approximately 46,000 clones; around four fifths were seen once. This sample was taken from a study of blood T cell repertoires in COVID-19. Study-wide context: Both acute and convalescent COVID-19 samples were obtained from the United States, Italy and Spain. PBMCs, B-cell-depleted T cells, or T cells were the source of the cDNA or gDNA that made up the material.

Sequencing used peripheral blood. This chain links TRBV3-1 (or the pseudogene TRBV3-2) with TRBJ1-6; D may be TRBD1 (5 bases). This receptor was obtained from a woman aged 60-75 years with acute or convalescent COVID-19. The CDR3 protein is CASRRSGPNSPLHF. The CDR3 coding sequence is TGTGCCAGCCGACGGTCAGGGCCAAATTCACCCCTCCACTTT.